These 18 T cell receptor beta chains share one sample of origin, sequenced in a study of blood T cell repertoires in COVID-19. Sequencing used immunoSEQ multiplex PCR; TCRdb keeps in-frame clones, though not all of them. In the table there are some 370,000 clones, nearly 90% of which are singletons. The material sequenced was peripheral blood. These TCRs come from a man between 18 and 29 years old with active or convalescent COVID-19.

The chain couples TRBV19 to TRBJ2-3, with a tentative D call TRBD2 (5 bases). Germline CDR1 and CDR2: LNHDA and SQIVND (reference sequence). Trimming shortened V by 4 bases and J by 6 bases, and 11 bases separated the two germline ends. CDR3 length: 13 amino acids. DNA of the CDR3: TGTGCCAGTAGTAGCACACCGGGGGATACGCAGTATTTT. Protein sequence: CASSSTPGDTQYF.

The gene calls are TRBV2 and TRBJ1-5; D gene uncertain. V was pared by 3 bases and J by 4 bases, with 13 bases between. The CDR3 sequence is 15 residues long. From germline, CDR1 is SNHLY and CDR2 FYNNEI. The CDR3 spells CASSDSGSANQPQHF. Here the CDR3 DNA reads TGTGCCAGCAGTGATAGCGGCAGTGCAAATCAGCCCCAGCATTTT. Complete variable domain (other parts from reference TRBV2 and TRBJ1-5): EPEVTQTPSHQVTQMGQEVILRCVPISNHLYFYWYRQILGQKVEFLVSFYNNEISEKSEIFDDQFSVERPDGSNFTLKIRSTKLEDSAMYFCASSDSGSANQPQHFGDGTRLSIL.

V is TRBV4-2 and J is TRBJ1-2, with unresolved D. This CDR3 spans 15 amino acids. V was clipped by 0 bases and J by 6 bases, with 14 bases between them. Germline CDR1 reads LGHNA; CDR2 reads YNFKEQ. This CDR3 is CASSQESAREDGYTF. CDR3 DNA: TGTGCCAGCAGCCAAGAATCGGCAAGAGAGGATGGCTACACCTTC.

This chain uses TRBV27 with TRBJ1-1, with 7 nucleotides matching TRBD1. The V segment lost 5 bases and the J segment 1 base; nucleotides outside the gene matches: 4. Germline CDR1 and CDR2: MNHEY and SMNVEV (reference sequence). CDR3 length equals 14 residues. This CDR3 reads CASSLGQTNTEAFF. The CDR3 bases are TGTGCCAGCAGTCTGGGACAGACGAACACTGAAGCTTTCTTT.

The chain carries TRBV27 and TRBJ1-3; no firm D call. Between the trimmed V and J ends, which lost 4 bases and 0 bases, there was a span of 13 bases. Germline V lookup: CDR1 MNHEY, CDR2 SMNVEV (reference sequence). The CDR3 is made up of 16 amino acids. CDR3 in amino acids: CASSSAQISSGNTIYF. The CDR3 nucleotides are TGTGCCAGCAGTTCCGCACAGATTAGCTCTGGAAACACCATATATTTT.

The DNA for the CDR3 is TGTGCCAGCACCCGACAGGGTTGGACCGGGGAGCTGTTTTTT. This encodes CASTRQGWTGELFF. J is TRBJ2-2 and V is TRBV25-1; 7 bases agree with TRBD1. Germline V gene sequence: CDR1 MGHDK, CDR2 SYGVNS. This CDR3 is 14 amino acids long. Trimming removed 7 bases from V and 5 bases from J; junction bases left unmatched: 7.

The V gene is TRBV28, the J gene TRBJ1-4; 8 bases line up with TRBD1. The CDR3 is 15 amino acids. Trimming cost V 6 bases and J 0 bases; bases outside gene matches: 3. Germline loops: CDR1 MDHEN, CDR2 SYDVKM. The CDR3 protein is CASSKQGATNEKLFF. CDR3 bases: TGTGCCAGCAGCAAACAGGGGGCAACTAATGAAAAACTGTTTTTT. Full variable domain (missing parts from reference TRBV28 and TRBJ1-4): DVKVTQSSRYLVKRTGEKVFLECVQDMDHENMFWYRQDPGLGLRLIYFSYDVKMKEKGDIPEGYSVSREKKERFSLILESASTNQTSMYLCASSKQGATNEKLFFGSGTQLSVL.

The chain carries TRBV25-1 and TRBJ1-5; D remains ambiguous. V lost 7 bases and J lost 1, with 11 bases in between. The CDR3 has 14 residues. Germline CDR1 MGHDK, CDR2 SYGVNS. CDR3 region: CASMKTGSNQPQHF. CDR3 in DNA: TGTGCCAGCATGAAGACTGGGAGCAATCAGCCCCAGCATTTT.

The chain couples TRBV4-2 to TRBJ2-5; 9 bases are shared with TRBD1. The CDR3 has 14 amino acids. Germline CDR1 reads LGHNA; CDR2 reads YNFKEQ. Germline trimming cut 3 bases from V and 5 bases from J; bases unmatched to any gene: 4. Written as DNA, the CDR3 is TGTGCCAGCAGCCAGGGACAGGGTGGGGAGACCCAGTACTTC. It translates to CASSQGQGGETQYF.

This clone was seen once. The chain combines TRBV14 with TRBJ2-1; TRBD1 aligns across 11 bases. Trimming took 5 bases from V and 0 from J; bases not matched to a gene: 9. CDR3 length: 18 residues. CDR1 is SGHDN and CDR2 is FVKESK in the germline V gene. DNA of the CDR3: TGTGCCAGCAGCTGGACAGGGGGCCGGTCGAGCTCCTACAATGAGCAGTTCTTC. Protein: CASSWTGGRSSSYNEQFF. Combining the CDR3 with reference TRBV14 and TRBJ2-1 gives the whole variable domain EAGVTQFPSHSVIEKGQTVTLRCDPISGHDNLYWYRRVMGKEIKFLLHFVKESKQDESGMPNNRFLAERTGGTYSTLKVQPAELEDSGVYFCASSWTGGRSSSYNEQFFGPGTRLTVL.

The chain has TRBV6-2 or TRBV6-3 and TRBJ1-1; 11 nucleotides agree with TRBD1. Germline lookup yields CDR1 MNHEY and CDR2 SVGEGT. V lost 5 bases and J lost 9; bases outside the gene matches: 5. The CDR3 runs 13 residues. DNA of the CDR3: TGTGCCAGCAGTAGTGCGGACAGGGGGCAAGCTTTCTTT. This gives the protein CASSSADRGQAFF.

J is TRBJ2-2 and V is TRBV9; TRBD2 aligns across 12 bases. CDR3 length equals 18 residues. V gave up 0 bases and J gave up 6 bases; unmatched junction bases: 9. Per germline, CDR1 SGDLS and CDR2 YYNGEE. The CDR3, as DNA: TGTGCCAGCAGCGTAGCGGTTGCACTAGCGGGAGGTGCCGGGGAGCTGTTTTTT. Translating it yields CASSVAVALAGGAGELFF.

This chain joins TRBV9 and TRBJ1-4; D is ambiguous. CDR3 length: 13 amino acids. The germline gives CDR1 SGDLS, CDR2 YYNGEE. V was clipped by 0 bases and J by 4 bases, with 4 bases between them. The CDR3 region has the DNA TGTGCCAGCAGCGTAGGCAGTAATGAAAAACTGTTTTTT. The encoded protein is CASSVGSNEKLFF.

The rearrangement joins TRBV28 to TRBJ2-5; 8 nucleotides align to TRBD2. The CDR3 covers 17 residues. In germline, CDR1 is MDHEN, CDR2 SYDVKM. V was clipped by 5 bases and J by 3 bases; unmatched bases: 14. CDR3 region: CASSDPLPSGPKETQYF. As DNA, the CDR3 is TGTGCCAGCAGTGACCCTTTGCCTAGCGGGCCGAAAGAGACCCAGTACTTC.

The genes are TRBV11-3 and TRBJ2-1, with D tentatively TRBD1 (5 bases). Trimming shortened V by 3 bases and J by 6 bases, and 15 bases separated the two germline ends. Germline V gene lookup returns CDR1 SGHNT and CDR2 YENEEA. The CDR3 spans 15 residues. The CDR3 region has the DNA TGTGCCAGCAGCTTCAACCGCCAGGGTGGCAATGAGCAGTTCTTC. Amino acids: CASSFNRQGGNEQFF.

This chain joins TRBV7-3 and TRBJ2-7; possibly TRBD2 for D (6 bases). This CDR3 region has 13 residues. Germline V gene lookup returns CDR1 SGHTA and CDR2 FQGTGA. The germline V and J ends were trimmed by 6 bases and 6 bases, with 15 bases remaining between them. The chain's CDR3 is CASSSGSQGEQYF. DNA of the CDR3: TGTGCCAGCAGTTCCGGGAGCCAGGGCGAGCAGTACTTC.

In the case of this clone: One end of the junction fails to match germline, which may point to a read error. The DNA for the CDR3 is TGCGCCAGCAACCCGGGGACTGCCAAAGACATTCAGTACTTC. This codes for CASNPGTAKDIQYF. The chain combines TRBV5-1 with TRBJ2-4; TRBD2 might be the D (6 bases). Germline loops: CDR1 SGHRS, CDR2 YFSETQ. The CDR3 contains 14 residues.

The chain has TRBV7-2 and TRBJ2-7, with 7 bases identical to TRBD1. Germline values: CDR1 SGHTA, CDR2 FQGNSA. The CDR3 covers 14 residues. V shed 2 bases and J 4 bases; nucleotides not matched to a gene: 5. CDR3 DNA sequence: TGTGCCAGCAGCTTATACAGGGGAAATTACGAGCAGTACTTC. This encodes CASSLYRGNYEQYF. The full variable domain, with the rest looked up from reference TRBV7-2 and TRBJ2-7, is GAGVSQSPSNKVTEKGKDVELRCDPISGHTALYWYRQSLGQGLEFLIYFQGNSAPDKSGLPSDRFSAERTGGSVSTLTIQRTQQEDSAVYLCASSLYRGNYEQYFGPGTRLTVT.